Below, 32 T cell receptor beta chains from the same sample are listed, as sequenced in a study of cytomegalovirus exposure and HLA in healthy donors (dated by TCRdb to 2015 to 2018). Libraries were built with the immunoSEQ multiplex PCR assay. TCRdb re-hosts the immuneACCESS table, in-frame sequences only. Its copies lack some clones; in the studies checked, an unresolved V gene accounts for under half of them, and the cause for the rest is not known. The sample table records some 170,000 clones; roughly 90% of these occur just once. Over 4% of the sample goes to the ten largest clones. Sequences were obtained from PBMCs. These receptors all come from a man between 18 and 35 years old in good health and CMV-seropositive.

The CDR3 DNA sequence: TGTGCCAGCAGTGAATTATCGCGGGGCTACACCTTC. Protein sequence: CASSELSRGYTF. V and J are TRBV6-1 and TRBJ1-2, with D hard to call. CDR3 length equals 12 residues. The germline V gene has CDR1 MNHNS and CDR2 SASEGT. Trimming cost V 2 bases and J 8 bases, with 9 bases left between them.

The chain employs TRBV19 and TRBJ2-7, with 7 bases fitting TRBD1. CDR1 and CDR2 (germline): LNHDA, SQIVND (reference sequence). V lost 1 base, J lost 1 base, and 4 bases stayed unmatched. This CDR3 is built from 15 residues. The CDR3 DNA is TGTGCCAGTAGTATAGTACAGGGGACGTCCTACGAGCAGTACTTC. Amino acid sequence: CASSIVQGTSYEQYF. The variable domain in full, completed from reference TRBV19 and TRBJ2-7, reads DGGITQSPKYLFRKEGQNVTLSCEQNLNHDAMYWYRQDPGQGLRLIYYSQIVNDFQKGDIAEGYSVSREKKESFPLTVTSAQKNPTAFYLCASSIVQGTSYEQYFGPGTRLTVT.

The V call is TRBV28, the J call TRBJ1-3; D possibly corresponds to TRBD1 (6 bases). This CDR3 comprises 15 residues. Trimming shortened V by 4 bases and J by 1 base, and 11 bases separated the two germline ends. CDR1 is MDHEN, CDR2 SYDVKM, per germline. CDR3 in DNA: TGTGCCAGCAGTTACCAGACAGGATCTGGAAACACCATATATTTT. Protein product: CASSYQTGSGNTIYF. Full variable domain (missing parts from reference TRBV28 and TRBJ1-3): DVKVTQSSRYLVKRTGEKVFLECVQDMDHENMFWYRQDPGLGLRLIYFSYDVKMKEKGDIPEGYSVSREKKERFSLILESASTNQTSMYLCASSYQTGSGNTIYFGEGSWLTVV.

The V call is TRBV29-1, the J call TRBJ2-3; 9 bases line up with TRBD1. The CDR3 runs 14 residues. The germline V gene has CDR1 SQVTM and CDR2 ANQGSEA. V shed 6 bases and J 3 bases; nucleotides not matched to a gene: 7. The DNA of the CDR3 is TGCAGCGTCTCGACAGGGGGTATGACAGATACGCAGTATTTT. It translates to CSVSTGGMTDTQYF.

This clone was counted once. The chain joins TRBV7-9 to TRBJ1-1; no firm D call. Trimming took off 10 bases at V and 5 bases at J, with 11 bases between the two ends. Germline-derived CDR1 and CDR2 are SEHNR and FQNEAQ (reference sequence). There are 11 residues in the CDR3. CDR3 bases: TGTGCCACCACAGCGGTAACTGAAGCTTTCTTT. It specifies CATTAVTEAFF.

The chain joins TRBV25-1 to TRBJ2-1, with TRBD2 matching 9 bases. The length of the CDR3 is 15 residues. V lost 2 bases, J lost 4 bases, and 3 bases stayed unmatched. CDR1 and CDR2 (germline): MGHDK, SYGVNS. CDR3 loop: CASSEGTSWYNEQFF. The DNA of the CDR3 is TGTGCCAGCAGTGAAGGGACTAGCTGGTACAATGAGCAGTTCTTC.

This rearrangement joins TRBV2 to TRBJ1-2, with 8 bases aligning to TRBD1. The germline V gene has CDR1 SNHLY and CDR2 FYNNEI. This CDR3 region has 15 residues. V lost 0 bases and J lost 4; bases outside the gene matches: 4. CDR3 region: CASSEARTGTYGYTF. The CDR3 coding sequence is TGTGCCAGCAGTGAAGCGCGGACAGGGACCTATGGCTACACCTTC.

This CDR3 reads CASSALAGTYNEQFF. In DNA form, the CDR3 reads TGTGCCAGCAGCGCACTAGCGGGGACCTACAATGAGCAGTTCTTC. The genes are TRBV9 and TRBJ2-1, with 10 bases aligning to TRBD2. Germline V gene lookup returns CDR1 SGDLS and CDR2 YYNGEE. V dropped 3 bases and J dropped 2; count of bases not matched to a gene: 2. The CDR3 extends over 15 amino acids.

The chain has TRBV5-4 and TRBJ2-1; D perhaps matches TRBD2 (5 bases). The germline V gene has CDR1 SGHNT and CDR2 YYREEE (reference sequence). Trimming removed 4 bases at V and 1 base at J, with 12 bases between. The CDR3 length is 15 residues. CDR3 protein: CASSLSGRSYNEQFF. CDR3 nucleotides: TGTGCCAGCAGCCTGTCTGGGAGATCCTACAATGAGCAGTTCTTC.

V gene TRBV7-9 combines with J gene TRBJ1-2; the match to TRBD1 covers 8 bases. Trimming removed 5 bases from V and 1 base from J; junction bases left unmatched: 9. This CDR3 has 16 residues. The germline gives CDR1 SEHNR, CDR2 FQNEAQ (reference sequence). CDR3 sequence reads: CASSQSGGRLNYGYTF. CDR3 DNA sequence: TGTGCCAGCAGCCAATCAGGGGGCCGACTTAACTATGGCTACACCTTC.

This clone was detected only once. V and J are TRBV28 and TRBJ2-1, with a possible D match to TRBD2 (6 bases). In germline, CDR1 is MDHEN, CDR2 SYDVKM. The CDR3 length is 16 residues. V was shortened by 3 bases and J by 3 bases, with 15 bases between the two germline ends. The DNA of the CDR3 is TGTGCCAGCAGTTTCATCGGCAGCGGGTTCTACAATGAGCAGTTCTTC. Protein product: CASSFIGSGFYNEQFF.

The DNA for the CDR3 is TGTGCCAGCAGTTTATCTGTAGCGGGGAACAATGAGCAGTTCTTC. Translating gives CASSLSVAGNNEQFF. This chain uses TRBV27 with TRBJ2-1; 8 nucleotides agree with TRBD2. This CDR3 spans 15 amino acids. Losses at the gene ends were 0 bases for V and 5 bases for J; bases not matched to a gene: 3. Germline CDR1 reads MNHEY; CDR2 reads SMNVEV (reference sequence).

The rearrangement uses TRBV5-1 and TRBJ2-3; D unresolved. Germline V lookup: CDR1 SGHRS, CDR2 YFSETQ. V lost 4 bases, J lost 0 bases, and 6 bases lay in between. This CDR3 is 13 amino acids long. CDR3 in DNA: TGCGCCAGCAGCATACTTAGCACAGATACGCAGTATTTT. It codes for CASSILSTDTQYF.

This clone was seen more than once but under ten times. V usage is TRBV29-1 and J usage is TRBJ2-7, with D maybe TRBD1 (5 bases). The CDR3 consists of 13 residues. Trimming pared 6 bases from V and 2 bases from J, leaving 14 bases between. The germline V gene has CDR1 SQVTM and CDR2 ANQGSEA. This CDR3 is CSVVQGWAYEQYF. The CDR3 DNA sequence: TGCAGCGTGGTTCAGGGTTGGGCCTACGAGCAGTACTTC.

This clone showed up just a few times. CDR3 amino acids: CASSLADYEQYF. In DNA form, the CDR3 reads TGTGCCAGCAGTTTGGCCGACTACGAGCAGTACTTC. J is TRBJ2-7 and V is TRBV28; D remains ambiguous. Trimming shortened V by 3 bases and J by 3 bases, and 6 bases separated the two germline ends. The CDR3 runs 12 residues. Germline values: CDR1 MDHEN, CDR2 SYDVKM. The full variable domain, in which reference TRBV28 and TRBJ2-7 provide the parts outside the CDR3, is DVKVTQSSRYLVKRTGEKVFLECVQDMDHENMFWYRQDPGLGLRLIYFSYDVKMKEKGDIPEGYSVSREKKERFSLILESASTNQTSMYLCASSLADYEQYFGPGTRLTVT.

This chain joins TRBV18 and TRBJ1-2; D possibly corresponds to TRBD1 (5 bases). The CDR3 consists of 15 residues. CDR1 is KGHSH, CDR2 LQKENI, per germline. Trimming left V 0 bases short and J 4 bases short, with 12 bases between. For the CDR3, the DNA is TGTGCCAGCTCACCACCGGGGGGGTATCTCTATGGCTACACCTTC. Its protein is CASSPPGGYLYGYTF.

The rearrangement links TRBV6-1 to TRBJ1-2, with 9 positions matching TRBD1. CDR1 is MNHNS, CDR2 SASEGT, per germline. The V and J ends lost 7 bases and 4 bases, in that order; junction bases with no gene match: 10. The CDR3 extends over 15 amino acids. The CDR3 protein is CASTLLATGGYGYTF. The CDR3 nucleotides are TGTGCCAGCACCCTATTGGCGACAGGGGGCTATGGCTACACCTTC.

V is TRBV9 and J is TRBJ1-2; 10 bases are shared with TRBD1. The trim removed 4 bases at V and 5 bases at J, leaving 8 bases unmatched. The CDR3 totals 15 residues. Germline CDR1 SGDLS, CDR2 YYNGEE. CDR3 in amino acids: CASSSRPGQGYGYTF. CDR3 in DNA: TGTGCCAGCAGCTCGCGACCGGGACAGGGGTATGGCTACACCTTC.

This clone turned up a few times. The CDR3 is CASSFGGPNEQYF. The CDR3 coding sequence is TGTGCCAGCAGCTTTGGCGGTCCTAACGAGCAGTACTTC. The chain links TRBV13 to TRBJ2-7; no definite D call. Trimming removed 3 bases from V and 5 bases from J, with 11 bases in between. Germline CDR1 PRHDT, CDR2 FYEKMQ (reference sequence). The CDR3 spans 13 residues.

The chain combines TRBV5-8 with TRBJ2-1; 12 nucleotides match TRBD2. Trimming cost V 0 bases and J 7 bases; bases outside gene matches: 5. There are 16 residues in the CDR3. Per germline, CDR1 SGHTS and CDR2 YDEGEE. CDR3 sequence reads: CASSLGLAGGQNEQFF. CDR3 DNA: TGTGCCAGCAGCTTGGGTCTAGCGGGAGGGCAAAATGAGCAGTTCTTC. Full variable domain (remainder filled in from reference TRBV5-8 and TRBJ2-1): EAGVTQSPTHLIKTRGQQATLRCSPISGHTSVYWYQQALGLGLQFLLWYDEGEERNRGNFPPRFSGRQFPNYSSELNVNALELEDSALYLCASSLGLAGGQNEQFFGPGTRLTVL.

Only a few counts were recorded for this clone. A read error may account for a junction end that differs from germline. J is TRBJ2-1 and V is TRBV7-9, with 7 bases aligning to TRBD2. From germline, CDR1 is SEHNR and CDR2 FQNEAQ (reference sequence). This CDR3 is 13 amino acids long. Written as DNA, the CDR3 is TGTGCTAGCAGCTTTGGACTAGAGGATGAGCAGTTCTTC. It translates to CASSFGLEDEQFF.

V and J are TRBV28 and TRBJ1-2, with 8 bases lining up with TRBD1. The CDR3 consists of 15 residues. Trimming took 6 bases from V and 2 from J; bases not matched to a gene: 8. CDR1 is MDHEN, CDR2 SYDVKM, per germline. The CDR3 bases are TGTGCCAGCAGAGACCGGGACAGGTTGAACTATGGCTACACCTTC. Its translation is CASRDRDRLNYGYTF.

The rearrangement links TRBV6-1 to TRBJ1-2; no clear D gene. The CDR3 consists of 16 residues. The germline V gene encodes CDR1 MNHNS and CDR2 SASEGT. V lost 4 bases, J lost 0 bases, and 15 bases lay in between. CDR3 bases: TGTGCCAGCAGTGGTATTTGGGGAGGGTCTAACTATGGCTACACCTTC. Its protein product is CASSGIWGGSNYGYTF.

This clone was recorded a few times. This chain uses TRBV5-1 with TRBJ2-1; 9 bases match TRBD2. The germline gives CDR1 SGHRS, CDR2 YFSETQ. The V and J ends lost 4 bases and 5 bases, in that order; junction bases with no gene match: 7. This CDR3 contains 15 residues. CDR3 protein: CASSPASGKHNEQFF. The CDR3 DNA sequence: TGCGCCAGCAGCCCCGCTAGCGGGAAGCACAATGAGCAGTTCTTC.

The genes are TRBV5-1 and TRBJ2-3; D perhaps matches TRBD1 (7 bases). The V end lost 3 bases, the J end lost 0 bases, and 11 bases lay between the germline ends. The CDR3 consists of 15 residues. Germline V CDR1 and CDR2: SGHRS, YFSETQ. CDR3 region: CASSWAGQSTDTQYF. In nucleotides, the CDR3 is TGCGCCAGCAGCTGGGCGGGACAGAGCACAGATACGCAGTATTTT.

The rearrangement uses TRBV4-2 and TRBJ2-7, with a weak D call TRBD1 (6 bases). The length of the CDR3 is 14 residues. Germline V gives CDR1 LGHNA, CDR2 YNFKEQ. V lost 0 bases to trimming and J lost 2 bases, with 8 bases between them. CDR3 nucleotides: TGTGCCAGCAGCCAAGATACAGGGACCTACGAGCAGTACTTC. The encoded protein is CASSQDTGTYEQYF.

This chain connects TRBV9 to TRBJ1-3, with unresolved D. The CDR3 runs to 16 residues. Trimming removed 1 base from V and 0 bases from J, with 11 bases in between. The germline gives CDR1 SGDLS, CDR2 YYNGEE. Written as DNA, the CDR3 is TGTGCCAGCAGCGTAAGCGGCAGTATCTCTGGAAACACCATATATTTT. Translation: CASSVSGSISGNTIYF. Using reference TRBV9 and TRBJ1-3 for the parts outside the CDR3, the full variable domain is DSGVTQTPKHLITATGQRVTLRCSPRSGDLSVYWYQQSLDQGLQFLIQYYNGEERAKGNILERFSAQQFPDLHSELNLSSLELGDSALYFCASSVSGSISGNTIYFGEGSWLTVV.

The chain recombines TRBV5-1 with TRBJ2-5; D gene ambiguous. Between the trimmed V and J ends, which lost 1 base and 3 bases, there was a span of 7 bases. CDR1 is SGHRS and CDR2 is YFSETQ in the germline V gene. The CDR3 totals 13 residues. CDR3 sequence reads: CASSLQQKETQYF. CDR3 DNA: TGCGCCAGCAGCTTGCAACAGAAAGAGACCCAGTACTTC.

Written as DNA, the CDR3 is TGTGCCAGCATCCGGCTAGCGGGAGACAATGAGCAGTTCTTC. Translated: CASIRLAGDNEQFF. This sequence joins TRBV27 and TRBJ2-1; 10 positions match TRBD2. Losses at the gene ends were 7 bases for V and 5 bases for J; bases not matched to a gene: 5. This CDR3 is 14 amino acids long. Germline V gene data show CDR1 as MNHEY and CDR2 as SMNVEV (reference sequence).

The chain carries TRBV4-1 and TRBJ1-1, with 9 bases lining up with TRBD1. Germline V CDR1 and CDR2: MGHRA, YSYEKL. The CDR3 extends over 14 amino acids. J lost 3 bases, V lost 4 bases, and 3 bases had no gene match. The CDR3 nucleotides read TGCGCCAGCAGCCCGCGACAGGGGGACACTGAAGCTTTCTTT. Translation gives CASSPRQGDTEAFF.

This clone was counted once. The rearrangement uses TRBV23-1 and TRBJ2-1, with D unresolved. TRBV23-1 is an open reading frame, and its role is uncertain. The CDR3 runs to 14 residues. Between the trimmed V and J ends, which lost 8 bases and 0 bases, there was a span of 11 bases. The CDR3 region has the DNA TGCGCCAGCCTCGGAGTAAGCTCCTACAATGAGCAGTTCTTC. Amino acids: CASLGVSSYNEQFF.

This sequence joins TRBV12-5 and TRBJ2-1; 14 bases map to TRBD2. The V gene end was trimmed by 4 bases and the J gene end by 1 base; junction bases not matched to a gene: 3. The CDR3 runs to 17 residues. The germline V gene has CDR1 LGHNT and CDR2 FRNRAP. Here the CDR3 DNA reads TGTGCTAGTGGTTGGGGGACTAGCGGGAGATCCTACAATGAGCAGTTCTTC. Translated: CASGWGTSGRSYNEQFF.